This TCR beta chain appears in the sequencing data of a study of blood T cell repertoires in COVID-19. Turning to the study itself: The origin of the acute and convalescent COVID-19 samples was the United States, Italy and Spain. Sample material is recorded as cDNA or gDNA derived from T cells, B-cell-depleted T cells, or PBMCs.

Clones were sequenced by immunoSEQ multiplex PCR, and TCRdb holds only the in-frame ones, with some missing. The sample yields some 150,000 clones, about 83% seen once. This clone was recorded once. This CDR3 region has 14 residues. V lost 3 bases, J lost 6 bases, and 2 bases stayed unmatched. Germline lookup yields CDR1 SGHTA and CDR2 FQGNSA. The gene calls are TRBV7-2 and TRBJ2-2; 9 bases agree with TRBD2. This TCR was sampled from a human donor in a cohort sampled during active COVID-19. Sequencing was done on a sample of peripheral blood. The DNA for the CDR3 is TGTGCCAGCAGCTTGGTAGCGGGAGCCGGGGAGCTGTTTTTT. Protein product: CASSLVAGAGELFF.